The rows below give T cell receptor beta chains drawn from one sample of a study of cytomegalovirus exposure and HLA in healthy donors. Assay used: immunoSEQ multiplex PCR; TCRdb lists only in-frame clones, some missing. The profile shows roughly 250,000 clones, roughly 80% of them singletons. Sequenced sample: PBMCs. Receptors originate from a girl aged 2 to 10 in good health and CMV-seronegative. The CDR3 runs from the conserved cysteine through the conserved F or W. Each record gives: clone size, D gene, V gene, J gene, CDR3 DNA, CDR3 protein. A D gene is named only where the DNA matches it firmly. Only some rows state a clone size, as once, few, many or a class for expanded clones.

NA	NA	TRBV28	TRBJ2-7	TGTGCCAGCAGTTTACCCGGCTACGAGCAGTACTTC	CASSLPGYEQYF
NA	TRBD2	TRBV7-9	TRBJ2-1	TGTGCCAGCAGCTCGTGGGGGGGATGGGAGCAGTTCTTC	CASSSWGGWEQFF
NA	NA	TRBV7-9	TRBJ2-7	TGTTCCAGCAGCCGACGACACCCCCACCATGGCGAGCAGTACTTC	CSSSRRHPHHGEQYF
NA	NA	TRBV5-4	TRBJ1-4	TGTGCCAGCAGCTTGGCTGGGCAAGGTATTGAAAAACTGTTTTTT	CASSLAGQGIEKLFF
NA	NA	TRBV6-5	TRBJ1-6	TGTGCCAGCAGTTCGGACATCTGGCCCCTCCACTTT	CASSSDIWPLHF
few	TRBD1	TRBV18	TRBJ1-1	TGTGCCAGCTCACCTGGGACAGGGGGAGCTTTCTTT	CASSPGTGGAFF
few	TRBD1	TRBV28	TRBJ1-1	TGTGCCAGCAGTCCGAGACAGGGATGGACTGAAGCTTTCTTT	CASSPRQGWTEAFF
NA	TRBD1	TRBV6-1	TRBJ2-7	TGTGCCAGCCGGCGGGACAGGGTCTACGAGCAGTACTTC	CASRRDRVYEQYF
once	NA	TRBV15	TRBJ2-5	TGTGCCACCGCCCGGGGGACCTCCTACGAGCGGTACTTC	CATARGTSYERYF
NA	NA	TRBV7-9	TRBJ2-7	TGTGCCAGCAGCTTAGTAGGAGCCTACGAGCAGTACTTC	CASSLVGAYEQYF
NA	NA	TRBV5-1	TRBJ1-2	TGCGCCAGCAGCTTCAGAAAGCGAGTCTATGGCTACACCTTC	CASSFRKRVYGYTF
NA	NA	TRBV27	TRBJ2-7	TGTGCCAGCAGCCTCGTGGGAGCCTACGAGCAGTACTTC	CASSLVGAYEQYF
NA	NA	TRBV27	TRBJ2-7	TGTGCCAGCAGTCGAGTAACAGGGTTCAACGAGCAGTACTTC	CASSRVTGFNEQYF
NA	TRBD2	TRBV10-1	TRBJ2-7	TGCGCCAGCTTCCATCCGGGACTAGCGTTATACGAGCAGTACTTC	CASFHPGLALYEQYF
NA	TRBD2	TRBV6-1	TRBJ2-1	TGTGCCAGCAGGATGTCGGGAGGGCCTATAAATGAGCAGTTCTTC	CASRMSGGPINEQFF
NA	TRBD1	TRBV29-1	TRBJ1-1	TGCAGCGTTGCCCGATGGGACAGCGGGAACACTGAAGCTTTCTTT	CSVARWDSGNTEAFF
few	NA	TRBV7-2	TRBJ1-1	TGTGCCAGCAGCTTATCCGTCTATGAAGCTTTCTTT	CASSLSVYEAFF
few	NA	TRBV12-5	TRBJ1-1	TGTGCTACGGCGGGGGGTGGGAACACTGAAGCTTTCTTT	CATAGGGNTEAFF
NA	TRBD1	TRBV7-6	TRBJ1-2	TGTGCCAGCAGCTCAAGACAGGGAGTCGGTGGCTACACCTTC	CASSSRQGVGGYTF
NA	NA	TRBV2	TRBJ2-1	TGTGCCAGCAGTGAAATGGGGGGAGGTTTTAATGAGCAGTTCTTC	CASSEMGGGFNEQFF
NA	NA	TRBV28	TRBJ2-3	TGTGCCAGCAGTTTTAAGAGCAGGGGCACAGATACGCAGTATTTT	CASSFKSRGTDTQYF
few	TRBD2	TRBV28	TRBJ2-7	TGTGCCAGCAGTTCCCGGACTAGTCGGGGCGTCTACGAGCAGTACTTC	CASSSRTSRGVYEQYF
once	NA	TRBV5-1	TRBJ1-1	TGCGCCAGCAGCACCCGCGAGAACACTGAAGCTTTCTTT	CASSTRENTEAFF
NA	NA	TRBV6-5	TRBJ2-7	TGTGCCAGCAGTTACTCGGCAGGGCTATACGAGCAGTACTTC	CASSYSAGLYEQYF
NA	NA	TRBV9	TRBJ2-3	TGTGCCAGCAGCGTAGAAGTAGGGGTTGTTATCGCAGATACGCAGTATTTT	CASSVEVGVVIADTQYF
NA	TRBD1	TRBV7-9	TRBJ1-1	TGTGCCAGCAGCTTATACAGGGGCATTCGAAACATGAACACTGAAGCTTTCTTT	CASSLYRGIRNMNTEAFF
NA	NA	TRBV7-8	TRBJ2-3	TGTGCCAGCAGCTTAAGTGGCAGGCCTGCGGATACGCAGTATTTT	CASSLSGRPADTQYF
NA	TRBD2	TRBV5-6	TRBJ2-3	TGTGCCAGCAGCTGGTGGGCACTAGCGACGACAGATACGCAGTATTTT	CASSWWALATTDTQYF
NA	NA	TRBV30	TRBJ2-4	TGTGCCTGGAGTATAAGCGCAGCGCAAAACATTCAGTACTTC	CAWSISAAQNIQYF
NA	NA	TRBV6-1	TRBJ2-5	TGTGCCAGCAGTGAATTCGTACCACCCGAGTACCAAGAGACCCAGTACTTC	CASSEFVPPEYQETQYF
NA	NA	TRBV5-1	TRBJ2-3	TGCGCCAGCCATTCGGGCGGGAACGGAGCAGATACGCAGTATTTT	CASHSGGNGADTQYF